This TCR beta chain was profiled in a study of control samples from healthy donors and cancer patients. The CDR3 contains 13 residues. CDR1 and CDR2 (germline): SGHNT, YYREEE (reference sequence). The V and J ends lost 4 bases and 3 bases respectively, with 7 bases between them. Measured with immunoSEQ multiplex PCR; TCRdb has only the in-frame clones, and not every one. Of 100,000 to 150,000 clones listed, roughly 91% were seen once; the top ten hold 1.7%. The chain has TRBV5-4 and TRBJ2-2; no firm D call. Sequences were obtained from PBMCs. The sequence was obtained from a man between 50 and 59 years old with head and neck cancer. The CDR3 DNA is TGTGCCAGCAGCACTATAGACACCGGGGAGCTGTTTTTT. Translating gives CASSTIDTGELFF.